A single sample gave rise to the 4 T cell receptor beta chains below, sequenced in a study of blood T cells in healthy people across ages. The second PCR ran 7 to 11 cycles with a sample-barcoded 5' primer and J-beta primers. TCRdb redid the calling of the 5' RACE reads with MiXCR, one entry per CDR3 protein. The table records about 720,000 distinct CDR3 sequences, about a fifth of them present only once. Material: blood. These receptors were collected from a man aged 65 to 79 in good health.

This rearrangement joins TRBV4-1 to TRBJ1-6; D perhaps matches TRBD1 (5 bases). The germline V gene has CDR1 MGHRA and CDR2 YSYEKL. The CDR3 runs to 15 residues. The V end was cut by 4 bases, the J end by 7 bases, with 14 bases between. CDR3 DNA sequence: TGCGCCAGCAGCCCCGAGGACATAGGGAATTCACCCCTCCACTTT. Residues: CASSPEDIGNSPLHF.

CDR3 sequence: CASSSSGQADEQFF. CDR3 DNA sequence: TGTGCCAGCAGCTCCTCGGGGCAGGCAGATGAGCAGTTCTTC. V and J are TRBV11-2 and TRBJ2-1; D is tentatively TRBD1 or TRBD2 (5 bases each). Germline CDR1 reads SGHAT; CDR2 reads FQNNGV. V shed 4 bases and J shed 8 bases, with 15 bases lying between them. The CDR3 runs 14 residues. The full variable domain, its missing parts supplied by reference TRBV11-2 and TRBJ2-1, is EAGVAQSPRYKIIEKRQSVAFWCNPISGHATLYWYQQILGQGPKLLIQFQNNGVVDDSQLPKDRFSAERLKGVDSTLKIQPAKLEDSAVYLCASSSSGQADEQFFGPGTRLTVL.

This clonotype was recorded a few times. V usage is TRBV10-3 and J usage is TRBJ2-4; 7 bases are a match to TRBD2. Germline V gene data show CDR1 as ENHRY and CDR2 as SYGVKD. The CDR3 spans 15 residues. V lost 5 bases and J lost 2; bases outside the gene matches: 6. CDR3 in amino acids: CAISSAGVTKNIQYF. Written as DNA, the CDR3 is TGTGCCATCAGTTCGGCGGGAGTGACCAAAAACATTCAGTACTTC.

V and J are TRBV13 and TRBJ2-1, with 7 positions matching TRBD2. The CDR3 is made up of 14 amino acids. Per germline, CDR1 PRHDT and CDR2 FYEKMQ (reference sequence). The junction had 3 bases not matched to a gene; V was cut back by 4 bases and J by 3 bases. In DNA form, the CDR3 reads TGTGCCAGCAGCTCGGCTAGCGGCTACAATGAGCAGTTCTTC. Protein sequence: CASSSASGYNEQFF.